Here is one TCR beta chain with its context. No antigen is known for it. No per-base quality is available; no much larger clone lies one base away. The immunoSEQ Assay was the method used to sequence TCRbeta CDR3 regions. After extraction, genomic DNA underwent amplification by bias-controlled multiplex PCR, followed by high-throughput sequencing. For the original study's pipeline: Collapsing and filtering of sequences were performed to quantify the absolute abundance of each unique TCRbeta CDR3 region. T cell fraction was estimated by normalization of TCRbeta template counts to usable DNA, with usable DNA being measured through amplification of reference genes present in all nucleated cells. Repertoire TCRs were annotated as SARS-CoV-2-specific when V gene, CDR3 amino acid sequence and J gene were exactly matched to a known reactive TCR set. MIRA supplied the reference SARS-CoV-2 TCR set, which was filtered for enrichment in COVID-19-positive ImmuneCODE repertoires so that public or cross-reactive TCRs were removed. Using the MIRA antigens, annotated TCRs were further analysed by specific ORF or by position within an ORF. Depth was the summed frequency of annotated unique rearrangements, while breadth was defined as annotated unique rearrangements over total unique productive rearrangements. Two-sided Wilcoxon rank-sum tests were used to compare TCR breadth between groups. The table comes from immuneACCESS by way of TCRdb, which keeps in-frame sequences with V and J called. Part of the clones is missing from these tables; in studies checked, under half for an unresolved V gene and the rest for unknown reasons. V and J calls and clone size are given by that table; D and trimming were obtained from the DNA. The sample table contains roughly 350,000 clones; only one count was recorded for about 88% of them. The ten top clones hold around 5.8% of the sample.

This specimen comes from a study of Ad26.COV2.S vaccination and SARS-CoV-2 variants (dated by TCRdb to the early 2020s). Regarding the study in general: Donors in the vaccine arm were drawn from COV1001, a multicentre, randomized, double-blind, placebo-controlled phase I-IIa trial testing Ad26.COV2.S in healthy adults. A total of roughly 32 samples were included in the TCR-sequenced set, comprising some 20 Ad26.COV2.S vaccine recipients, 5 placebo recipients and 8 SARS-CoV-2 convalescent individuals. TCRbeta repertoire sequencing served as the tool for gauging how specific and how broad the SARS-CoV-2-reactive T cell receptors were following Ad26.COV2.S vaccination. Trial participants were randomized into five groups of five: low-dose or high-dose Ad26.COV2.S given once or twice, or placebo on both occasions. Throughout the experiments and outcome assessment, investigators stayed blinded to trial group allocation. Ad26.COV2.S was given intramuscularly at 5x10^10 or 1x10^11 viral particles, as a single shot or as two shots 56 days apart.

Results the study describes overall, beyond this receptor: The study lacked the statistical power to compare responses across vaccine doses or regimens. Higher spike-specific TCR breadth was observed in Ad26.COV2.S recipients than in placebo recipients (P = 0.0014). The authors noted that total T cell responses may have been underestimated by the TCR breadth and depth analyses. Non-spike TCR breadth was comparable between vaccine and placebo recipients, consistent with the vaccine containing only spike. After vaccination, substantial breadth of spike-specific CD8+ and CD4+ T cell responses was reported.

The treatment or condition label here, explained by the study, means: around 19 received Ad26.COV2.S at low or high dose, single or two shots; several received placebo; per-sample allocation not given. Repertoires of vaccine and placebo recipients were sequenced from samples collected on day 63 after the first injection. Cohort 1b enrolled around 24 adults aged 18-55 years at a single site in Boston, USA, between 29 July and 7 August 2020. As a vaccine, Ad26.COV2.S was a replication-incompetent adenovirus type 26 vector that expressed a prefusion-stabilized SARS-CoV-2 spike protein derived from the original Wuhan strain. The CDR3 numbers 15 residues from cysteine through phenylalanine. Here the CDR3 DNA is all that survives: 45 bases in frame from base 1. A distance of 16 bases separates the germline ends of V and J, which lose 4 bases and 4 bases respectively. From the germline V gene, CDR1 is LGHNA and CDR2 is YNFKEQ.

Here the sequenced sample was peripheral blood, taken in a trial of Ad26.COV2.S vaccine versus placebo. The V gene is TRBV4-2 and the J gene is TRBJ2-5, with TRBD2 tentatively as D gene (8 bases match). The sequence came from a person aged 18-65 years who received the Ad26.COV2.S COVID-19 vaccine or a placebo. This receptor has the CDR3 CASSRNSGDRETQYF. The DNA is TGTGCCAGCAGCCGAAATAGCGGGGACAGAGAGACCCAGTACTTC.